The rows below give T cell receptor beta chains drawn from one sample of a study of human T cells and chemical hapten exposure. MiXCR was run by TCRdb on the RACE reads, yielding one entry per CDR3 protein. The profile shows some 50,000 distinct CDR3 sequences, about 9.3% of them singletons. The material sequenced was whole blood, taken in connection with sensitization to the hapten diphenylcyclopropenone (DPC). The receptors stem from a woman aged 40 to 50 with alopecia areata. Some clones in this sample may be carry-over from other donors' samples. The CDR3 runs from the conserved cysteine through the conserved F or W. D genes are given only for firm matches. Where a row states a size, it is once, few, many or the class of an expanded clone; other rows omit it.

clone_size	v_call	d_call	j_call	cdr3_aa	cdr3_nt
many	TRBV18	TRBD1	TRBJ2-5	CASSPLAGTGGQETQYF	TGTGCCAGCTCACCATTGGCCGGGACAGGGGGCCAAGAGACCCAGTACTTC
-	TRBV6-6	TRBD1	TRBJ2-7	CASRRDRSSYEQYF	TGTGCCAGCAGGAGGGACAGGAGCTCCTACGAGCAGTACTTC
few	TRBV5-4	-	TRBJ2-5	CASSLPGRETQYF	TGTGCCAGCAGCTTGCCGGGCCGGGAGACCCAGTACTTC
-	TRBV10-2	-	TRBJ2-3	CASSEKRLAQYF	TGCGCCAGCAGTGAGAAGAGGCTGGCGCAGTATTTT
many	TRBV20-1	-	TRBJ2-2	CSAKVSDTGTGELFF	TGCAGTGCTAAAGTTTCGGACACCGGTACCGGGGAGCTGTTTTTT
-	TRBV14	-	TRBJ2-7	CASSQVGGGYEQYF	TGTGCCAGCAGCCAAGTCGGGGGCGGTTACGAGCAGTACTTC
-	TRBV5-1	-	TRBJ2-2	CASSYNTGELFF	TGCGCCAGCAGCTACAACACCGGGGAGCTGTTTTTT
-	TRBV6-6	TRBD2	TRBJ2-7	CASSSPGLALREQYF	TGTGCCAGCAGTTCTCCGGGACTAGCCCTCCGGGAGCAGTACTTC
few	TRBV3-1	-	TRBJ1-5	CASSQGVTNQPQHF	TGTGCCAGCAGCCAAGGTGTCACCAATCAGCCCCAGCATTTT
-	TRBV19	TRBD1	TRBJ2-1	CASSTGQGAYYEQFF	TGTGCCAGTAGTACCGGACAGGGGGCGTACTATGAGCAGTTCTTC
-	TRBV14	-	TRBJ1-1	CASSQDVGLLNTEAFF	TGTGCCAGCAGCCAAGATGTGGGTTTGTTGAACACTGAAGCTTTCTTT
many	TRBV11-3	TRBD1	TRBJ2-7	CASSSNTRDRYPYGEQYF	TGTGCCAGCAGCTCAAACACCCGGGACAGGTATCCCTACGGGGAGCAGTACTTC
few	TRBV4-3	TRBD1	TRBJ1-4	CASSQHRGENEKLFF	TGCGCCAGCAGCCAACACAGGGGGGAAAATGAAAAACTGTTTTTT
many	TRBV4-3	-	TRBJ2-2	CASSQVRTANTGELFF	TGCGCCAGCAGCCAAGTTAGGACTGCGAACACCGGGGAGCTGTTTTTT
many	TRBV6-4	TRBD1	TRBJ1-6	CASSTGQDNSPLHF	TGTGCCAGCAGTACGGGACAGGATAATTCACCCCTCCACTTT
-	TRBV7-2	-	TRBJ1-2	CASSLDQGLGGYTF	TGTGCCAGCAGCTTAGATCAGGGGCTAGGAGGCTACACCTTC
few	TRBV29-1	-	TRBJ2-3	CSTTSTDTQYF	TGCAGCACGACTAGCACAGATACGCAGTATTTT
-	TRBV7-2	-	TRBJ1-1	CASSLSPGRTLNTEAFF	TGTGCCAGCAGCTTAAGCCCGGGACGGACATTGAACACTGAAGCTTTCTTT
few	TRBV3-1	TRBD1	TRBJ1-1	CASSPDRGFDAFF	TGTGCCAGCAGCCCAGACAGGGGGTTCGACGCTTTCTTT
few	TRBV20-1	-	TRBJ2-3	CSAIVRGPSTDTQYF	TGCAGTGCTATTGTCCGGGGTCCTAGCACAGATACGCAGTATTTT
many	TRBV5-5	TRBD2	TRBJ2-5	CASSLQASGGRETQYF	TGTGCCAGCAGCCTTCAGGCTAGCGGGGGCAGGGAGACCCAGTACTTC
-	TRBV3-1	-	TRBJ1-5	CASSRQLNQPQHF	TGTGCCAGCAGCCGACAGCTCAATCAGCCCCAGCATTTT
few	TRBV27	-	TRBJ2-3	CASSLRHPRADTQYF	TGTGCCAGCAGTTTGCGGCATCCTAGGGCAGATACGCAGTATTTT
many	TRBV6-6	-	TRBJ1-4	CASSYALEGNEKLFF	TGTGCCAGCAGTTACGCCCTTGAGGGGAATGAAAAACTGTTTTTT
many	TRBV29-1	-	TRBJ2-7	CSVAAAVGIQYF	TGCAGCGTTGCGGCCGCGGTGGGCATCCAGTACTTC
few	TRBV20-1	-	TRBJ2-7	CSAPRDGTYEQYF	TGCAGTGCTCCCCGGGACGGTACCTACGAGCAGTACTTC
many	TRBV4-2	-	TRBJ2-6	CASSQDPPGANVLTF	TGTGCCAGCAGCCAAGATCCCCCCGGGGCCAACGTCCTGACTTTC
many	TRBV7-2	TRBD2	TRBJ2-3	CASSLAGTSFPDTQYF	TGTGCCAGCAGCTTAGCAGGGACTAGCTTTCCAGATACGCAGTATTTT
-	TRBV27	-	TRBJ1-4	CASSLLATGDEKLFF	TGTGCCAGCAGTTTATTGGCAACCGGGGATGAAAAACTGTTTTTT
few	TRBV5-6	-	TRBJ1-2	CASSSGRFYGYTF	TGTGCCAGCAGCTCCGGCCGGTTCTATGGCTACACCTTC
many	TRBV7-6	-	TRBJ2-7	CASSRGGRGASYEQYF	TGTGCCAGCAGCCGAGGGGGACGGGGGGCCTCCTACGAGCAGTACTTC